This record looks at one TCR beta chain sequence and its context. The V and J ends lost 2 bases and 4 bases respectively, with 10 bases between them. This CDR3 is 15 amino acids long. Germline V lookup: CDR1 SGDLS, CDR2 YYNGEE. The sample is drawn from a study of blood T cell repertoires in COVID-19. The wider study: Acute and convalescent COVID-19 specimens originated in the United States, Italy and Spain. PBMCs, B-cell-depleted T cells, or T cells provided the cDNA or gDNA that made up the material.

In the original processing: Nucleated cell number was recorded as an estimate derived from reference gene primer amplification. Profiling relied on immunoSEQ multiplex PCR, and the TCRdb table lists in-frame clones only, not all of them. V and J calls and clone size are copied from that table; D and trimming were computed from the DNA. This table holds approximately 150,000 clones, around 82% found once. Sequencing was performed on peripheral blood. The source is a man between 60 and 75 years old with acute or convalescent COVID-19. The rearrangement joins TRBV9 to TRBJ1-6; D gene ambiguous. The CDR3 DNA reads TGTGCCAGCAGCGTCCGGGGTACTTATAATTCACCCCTCCACTTT. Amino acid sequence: CASSVRGTYNSPLHF.